One and the same sample provided the 22 T cell receptor beta chains below, sequenced in a study of response to subunit inactivated influenza vaccine. Each CDR3 protein gets one entry after TCRdb re-called the RT-PCR reads with MiXCR. The sample comprises about 530,000 distinct CDR3 sequences, 10% to 15% of which are singletons, and around 9.6% rests with the top ten. Here the sequenced sample was PBMCs from blood, taken on the day of vaccination. These receptors originate from a man aged 45-65 years who received an inactivated influenza vaccine.

This clonotype was detected a few times. The chain links TRBV10-3 to TRBJ2-3; D is uncertain. Germline CDR1 reads ENHRY; CDR2 reads SYGVKD. Trimming left V 0 bases short and J 2 bases short, with 9 bases between. The CDR3 extends over 15 amino acids. DNA of the CDR3: TGTGCCATCAGTGAGTCAGGTGGGGACACAGATACGCAGTATTTT. Translation: CAISESGGDTDTQYF.

The V gene is TRBV9, the J gene TRBJ1-2; possible D gene TRBD1, 5 bases. CDR3 size: 15 residues. The V gene's germline CDR1 is SGDLS and CDR2 YYNGEE. V gave up 3 bases and J gave up 3 bases, with 15 bases separating them. This chain's CDR3 is CASSARDRGDYGYTF. The CDR3 DNA is TGTGCCAGCAGCGCCAGGGACCGAGGGGACTATGGCTACACCTTC. The full variable domain, rest sourced from reference TRBV9 and TRBJ1-2, is DSGVTQTPKHLITATGQRVTLRCSPRSGDLSVYWYQQSLDQGLQFLIQYYNGEERAKGNILERFSAQQFPDLHSELNLSSLELGDSALYFCASSARDRGDYGYTFGSGTRLTVV.

This clonotype was seen a few times. The chain is built from TRBV13 and TRBJ2-1; D is possibly TRBD1 (5 bases). Per the germline V gene, CDR1 is PRHDT and CDR2 is FYEKMQ (reference sequence). This CDR3 is built from 17 residues. Trimming removed 2 bases at V and 1 base at J, with 15 bases between. The CDR3 protein is CASSLIRGASSYNEQFF. DNA of the CDR3: TGTGCCAGCAGCTTAATAAGGGGCGCATCGTCCTACAATGAGCAGTTCTTC.

To note about this clonotype: Germline is not matched at one junction end, which may reflect a read error. CDR3 sequence (DNA): TGTGCCGGCAGCTCGTCGGGTCTGTACGAGCAGTACTTC. The encoded protein is CAGSSSGLYEQYF. The chain joins TRBV7-2 to TRBJ2-7; D unclear. This CDR3 comprises 13 residues. Germline CDR1 SGHTA, CDR2 FQGNSA.

Worth noting for this clonotype: The CDR3 does not end in the conserved phenylalanine or tryptophan, so this is likely a read error. The chain is built from TRBV4-2 and TRBJ2-1; 12 nucleotides match TRBD2. Trimming removed 3 bases from V and 0 bases from J; junction bases left unmatched: 6. Germline CDR1 is LGHNA and CDR2 is YNFKEQ. This CDR3 comprises 18 residues. Here the CDR3 reads CASSHASGLAGSYNEQFL. CDR3 in DNA: TGTGCCAGCAGCCACGCCTCGGGACTAGCGGGCTCCTACAATGAGCAGTTCCTC.

The chain is built from TRBV7-9 and TRBJ1-5; TRBD1 is a possible D gene (5 bases). The germline CDR1 and CDR2 sequences are SEHNR and FQNEAQ (reference sequence). The length of the CDR3 is 15 residues. V gave up 1 base and J gave up 3 bases, with 10 bases separating them. CDR3 in DNA: TGTGCCAGCAGCTTAGGTACAGGAATCAATCAGCCCCAGCATTTT. Protein product: CASSLGTGINQPQHF. Looking up the rest from reference TRBV7-9 and TRBJ1-5 gives the full variable domain: DTGVSQNPRHKITKRGQNVTFRCDPISEHNRLYWYRQTLGQGPEFLTYFQNEAQLEKSRLLSDRFSAERPKGSFSTLEIQRTEQGDSAMYLCASSLGTGINQPQHFGDGTRLSIL.

This clonotype was detected only a few times. The chain recombines TRBV6-1 with TRBJ2-3; TRBD1 aligns across 9 bases. The CDR3 totals 14 residues. CDR1 MNHNS and CDR2 SASEGT come from the germline V gene. Trimming took 8 bases from V and 4 from J; bases not matched to a gene: 7. The DNA for the CDR3 is TGTGCCAGCTCCCGGGACAGGGTTTCAGATACGCAGTATTTT. It encodes CASSRDRVSDTQYF.

This chain links TRBV5-5 with TRBJ2-3, with TRBD1 as a possible D gene (7 bases). The length of the CDR3 is 14 residues. V shed 4 bases and J shed 2 bases, with 11 bases lying between them. The germline CDR1 and CDR2 sequences are SGHKS and YYEKEE (reference sequence). Written as DNA, the CDR3 is TGTGCCAGCAGCGGAGGGGGCGCCACAGATACGCAGTATTTT. Protein: CASSGGGATDTQYF.

There are a few counts of this clonotype. The chain employs TRBV20-1 and TRBJ2-7; D perhaps matches TRBD1 (6 bases). The germline V and J ends were trimmed by 3 bases and 1 base, with 10 bases remaining between them. The CDR3 sequence is 13 residues long. Per the germline V gene, CDR1 is DFQATT and CDR2 is SNEGSKA (reference sequence). The CDR3 is CSASRDRSYEQYF. The CDR3 DNA follows: TGCAGTGCTAGCCGCGACAGGTCCTACGAGCAGTACTTC.

This clonotype has ten or more counts. The chain is built from TRBV7-2 and TRBJ2-1; D is possibly TRBD1 or TRBD2 (5 bases each). Trimming removed 1 base from V and 2 bases from J, with 9 bases in between. CDR1 SGHTA and CDR2 FQGNSA come from the germline V gene. The CDR3 is 15 residues long. DNA of the CDR3: TGTGCCAGCAGCTTAGGGGGGACCACCTACAATGAGCAGTTCTTC. This codes for CASSLGGTTYNEQFF.

This clonotype was observed a few times. The chain links TRBV7-9 to TRBJ2-1, with D perhaps given as TRBD1 or TRBD2 (5 bases each). From germline, CDR1 is SEHNR and CDR2 FQNEAQ (reference sequence). Trimming left V 6 bases short and J 1 base short, with 10 bases between. The CDR3 length is 14 residues. CDR3: CASRRDASYNEQFF. The CDR3 nucleotides are TGTGCCAGCAGACGGGACGCTTCCTACAATGAGCAGTTCTTC.

This chain links TRBV28 with TRBJ1-1, with 9 bases matching TRBD1. The CDR3 is 15 residues long. J lost 1 base, V lost 3 bases, and 3 bases had no gene match. From germline, CDR1 is MDHEN and CDR2 SYDVKM. This chain's CDR3 is CASSFGQGRNTEAFF. DNA for the CDR3: TGTGCCAGCAGTTTTGGACAGGGGCGGAACACTGAAGCTTTCTTT.

This clonotype showed up many times. The rearrangement links TRBV7-6 to TRBJ2-2; 7 positions match TRBD2. J was trimmed by 1 base and V by 1 base; bases with no gene match: 3. In germline, CDR1 is SGHVS, CDR2 FNYEAQ. The CDR3 spans 16 residues. CDR3 sequence reads: CASSLEASGNTGELFF. For the CDR3, the DNA is TGTGCCAGCAGCTTAGAGGCTAGCGGGAACACCGGGGAGCTGTTTTTT.

V gene TRBV20-1 combines with J gene TRBJ2-7; no clear D. The CDR3 totals 11 residues. CDR1 and CDR2 from the germline V gene are DFQATT and SNEGSKA (reference sequence). Trimming cost V 3 bases and J 7 bases, with 10 bases left between them. The CDR3 DNA follows: TGCAGTGCTAGTCAAACCCTGGAGCAGTACTTC. Translation gives CSASQTLEQYF.

The table lists this clonotype with many counts. J is TRBJ2-1 and V is TRBV9; TRBD2 matches at 7 bases. This CDR3 is 16 amino acids long. CDR1 is SGDLS and CDR2 is YYNGEE in the germline V gene. Unmatched junction bases numbered 10, after V lost 3 bases and J lost 4 bases. CDR3: CASSAQAGLYYNEQFF. The CDR3 DNA follows: TGTGCCAGCAGCGCCCAAGCGGGGCTGTATTACAATGAGCAGTTCTTC.

This clonotype was picked up many times. J is TRBJ2-7 and V is TRBV18; D may correspond to TRBD1 or TRBD2 (5 bases each). The CDR3 totals 15 residues. Germline-derived CDR1 and CDR2 are KGHSH and LQKENI. Trimming took off 5 bases at V and 6 bases at J, with 20 bases between the two ends. The CDR3 protein is CASSTEPGPNIEQYF. DNA of the CDR3: TGTGCCAGCTCAACCGAACCGGGACCGAACATCGAGCAGTACTTC.

The chain uses TRBV20-1 and TRBJ2-7; TRBD1 agrees at 7 bases. Trimming at V came to 6 bases and at J to 2 bases, leaving 10 bases not matched to a gene. CDR3 length equals 14 residues. Germline loops: CDR1 DFQATT, CDR2 SNEGSKA (reference sequence). The CDR3 coding sequence is TGCAGTGCCCCACACAGGGGACCGCCCTACGAGCAGTACTTC. This codes for CSAPHRGPPYEQYF.

The sample holds a few counts of this clonotype. The chain links TRBV11-2 to TRBJ2-7; 11 nucleotides line up with TRBD1. The CDR3 sequence is 16 residues long. The junction had 7 bases not matched to a gene; V was cut back by 1 base and J by 5 bases. In germline, CDR1 is SGHAT, CDR2 FQNNGV. The CDR3 loop is CASSLVGTGGIHEQYF. In DNA, the CDR3 is TGTGCCAGCAGCTTAGTCGGGACAGGGGGGATCCACGAGCAGTACTTC.

As to this clonotype: A clone one base away is much larger, so this may be a read error. The CDR3 region is CATSEGQDTGELFF. CDR3 bases: TGTGCCACCAGTGAGGGCCAGGACACCGGGGAGCTGTTTTTT. V is TRBV24-1 and J is TRBJ2-2; D ambiguous. Germline CDR1 reads KGHDR; CDR2 reads SFDVKD. The CDR3 is 14 amino acids. Between the trimmed V and J ends, which lost 4 bases and 3 bases, there was a span of 8 bases.

This clonotype has more than one count but fewer than ten. This chain connects TRBV20-1 to TRBJ2-5; TRBD1 might be the D (6 bases). The germline gives CDR1 DFQATT, CDR2 SNEGSKA (reference sequence). CDR3 length: 12 residues. V lost 1 base to trimming and J lost 5 bases, with 8 bases between them. Written as DNA, the CDR3 is TGCAGTGCTAGAGGACAGGCGGAGACCCAGTACTTC. Protein product: CSARGQAETQYF.

In its sample, this clonotype was seen a few times. The CDR3 nucleotides read TGCAGCTACACAGGGGGCGAAGGTGGCTACACCTTC. Protein sequence: CSYTGGEGGYTF. The chain carries TRBV29-1 and TRBJ1-2, with 9 bases matching TRBD1. J gave up 7 bases and V 8 bases, and 8 bases lay outside the gene matches. Germline V gives CDR1 SQVTM, CDR2 ANQGSEA. This CDR3 contains 12 residues.

V is TRBV11-2 and J is TRBJ2-3; D unresolved. The CDR3 spans 14 residues. The V and J ends lost 0 bases and 7 bases respectively, with 11 bases between them. Germline assignment: CDR1 SGHAT and CDR2 FQNNGV. The CDR3 DNA follows: TGTGCCAGCAGCTTAGAGCCTCACCCCCATACGCAGTATTTT. Translation gives CASSLEPHPHTQYF.